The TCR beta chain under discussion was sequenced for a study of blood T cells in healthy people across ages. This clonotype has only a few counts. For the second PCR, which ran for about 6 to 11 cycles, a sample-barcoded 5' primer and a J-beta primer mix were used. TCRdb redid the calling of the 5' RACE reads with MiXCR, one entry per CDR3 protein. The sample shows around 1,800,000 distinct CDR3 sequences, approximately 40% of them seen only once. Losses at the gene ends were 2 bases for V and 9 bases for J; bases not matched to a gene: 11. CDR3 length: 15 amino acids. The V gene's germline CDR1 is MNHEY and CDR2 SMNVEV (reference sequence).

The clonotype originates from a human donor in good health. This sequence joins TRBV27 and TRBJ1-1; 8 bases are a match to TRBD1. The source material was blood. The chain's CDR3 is CASSLQGALPMKAFF. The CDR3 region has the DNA TGTGCCAGCAGTTTACAGGGGGCGTTGCCCATGAAAGCTTTCTTT.